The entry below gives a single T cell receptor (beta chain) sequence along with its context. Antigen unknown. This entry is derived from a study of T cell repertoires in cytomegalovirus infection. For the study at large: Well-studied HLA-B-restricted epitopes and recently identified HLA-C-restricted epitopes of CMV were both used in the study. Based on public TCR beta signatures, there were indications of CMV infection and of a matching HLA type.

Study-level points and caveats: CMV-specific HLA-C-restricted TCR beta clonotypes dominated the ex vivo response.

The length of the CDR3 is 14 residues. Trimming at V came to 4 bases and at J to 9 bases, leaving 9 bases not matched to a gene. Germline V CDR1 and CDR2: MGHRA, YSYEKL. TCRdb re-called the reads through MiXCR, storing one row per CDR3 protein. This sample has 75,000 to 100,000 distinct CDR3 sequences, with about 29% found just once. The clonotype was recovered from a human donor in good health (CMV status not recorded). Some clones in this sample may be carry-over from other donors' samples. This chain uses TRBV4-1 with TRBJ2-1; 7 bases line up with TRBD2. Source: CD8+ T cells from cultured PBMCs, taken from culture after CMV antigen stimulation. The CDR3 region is CASSPIYGGIEQFF. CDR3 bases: TGCGCCAGCAGCCCCATCTACGGGGGGATTGAGCAGTTCTTC.